The T cell receptor beta chain under discussion was sequenced for a study of tumor-infiltrating lymphocytes in primary liver carcinoma. Study as a whole: Patients underwent resection of primary liver carcinoma.

A primer in the constant region served to generate TCR beta cDNA from roughly 520 ng of total RNA. What produced the TCR beta libraries was three nested multiplex PCR rounds using slightly modified ARM-PCR. Rounds one and two of PCR, each of approximately 11 cycles, were primed with TRBV1-TRBV30 forward primers and a C-beta reverse primer. TCRdb re-derived calls from the multiplex PCR reads in MiXCR, one entry per CDR3 protein. The repertoire holds 320,000 or so distinct CDR3 sequences, about 60% seen once, with roughly 9% in the top ten. The CDR3 totals 13 residues. CDR1 and CDR2 (germline): MDHEN, SYDVKM. The study's findings and limits: Owing to bulk unsorted samples, no comparison was made between CD4+ and CD8+ repertoires. Tumor region pairs shared more overlap than did tumor-adjacent and tumor-blood pairs.

Notes on this clonotype: Its antigen is as yet unknown. A read error is possible here, since a much larger clone lies one base away.

Germline DNA was extracted too, while blood RNA derived from unsorted whole blood. Preoperatively, peripheral blood was drawn, 4 to 4.5 milliliters in total. This chain joins TRBV28 and TRBJ2-7; D possibly corresponds to TRBD2 (6 bases). The sample comprised peripheral blood. The receptor's source is a man aged 35 to 55 with primary liver carcinoma and hepatitis B virus infection. In nucleotides, the CDR3 is TGTGCCAACAGTTTCGGGAGATCCTACGAGCAGTACTTC. Protein sequence: CANSFGRSYEQYF.